A selection of T cell receptor beta chains follows, all from one sample in a study of shared clonotypes between healthy human individuals. Using immunoSEQ multiplex PCR, the repertoire was profiled, and TCRdb retains in-frame clones only, with some absent. The sample shows 2 million to 2.5 million clones, about 90% of them seen only once. Sample: naive CD4+ T cells from PBMCs. These receptors originate from a man aged 18 to 30 in good health. Some clones in this sample may be carry-over from other donors' samples. Both conserved end residues are part of each CDR3. D genes are given only for firm matches. Size is stated for part of the rows, as once, few or many counts, or as a class when the clone is expanded.

>TRBD2|TRBJ2-1|TRBV23-1|.|23
CASSRNSPGTSGRASGFHNEQFF
TGCGCCAGCAGTCGGAACAGTCCCGGGACTAGCGGGAGGGCCTCGGGGTTTCACAATGAGCAGTTCTTC
>.|TRBJ1-1|TRBV28|.|15
CASSLSQTLYTEAFF
TGTGCCAGCAGTTTGTCACAAACCTTATACACTGAAGCTTTCTTT
>.|TRBJ2-1|TRBV6-1|.|16
CASSGRMPVSYNEQFF
TGTGCCAGCAGTGGTCGTATGCCGGTTTCCTACAATGAGCAGTTCTTC
>.|TRBJ2-5|TRBV9|once|13
CASSAGVEETQYF
TGTGCCAGCAGCGCAGGGGTCGAAGAGACCCAGTACTTC
>TRBD2|TRBJ2-1|TRBV4-3|.|16
CASSQDWASGDNEQFF
TGCGCCAGCAGCCAAGATTGGGCTAGCGGGGATAATGAGCAGTTCTTC
>TRBD1|TRBJ1-1|TRBV2|.|15
CASSGKGARNTEAFF
TGTGCCAGCAGTGGAAAGGGGGCGCGGAACACTGAAGCTTTCTTT
>.|TRBJ1-3|TRBV9|.|15
CASSEDTGSENTIYF
TGTGCCAGCAGCGAGGACACAGGGTCGGAAAACACCATATATTTT
>.|TRBJ2-2|TRBV18|few|15
CASSPLPGFTGELFF
TGTGCCAGCTCACCACTTCCAGGGTTCACCGGGGAGCTGTTTTTT
>.|TRBJ1-2|TRBV18|.|15
CASSPILRTNYGYTF
TGTGCCAGCTCACCGATACTACGGACTAACTATGGCTACACCTTC
>TRBD2|TRBJ2-7|TRBV2|.|14
CASRGTSGKREQYF
TGTGCCAGCAGGGGGACTAGCGGGAAACGCGAGCAGTACTTC
>.|TRBJ1-5|TRBV7-9|.|15
CASAPSGGAGQPQHF
TGTGCCAGCGCCCCTTCGGGGGGCGCGGGGCAGCCCCAGCATTTT
>.|TRBJ2-1|TRBV28|.|16
CASSHFGGPYRTEQFF
TGTGCCAGCAGCCACTTCGGAGGGCCGTATCGTACTGAGCAGTTCTTC
>TRBD1|TRBJ1-4|TRBV28|.|15
CASSLTGTGDEKLFF
TGTGCCAGCAGTTTAACCGGGACAGGGGATGAAAAACTGTTTTTT
>TRBD1|TRBJ1-1|TRBV15|.|14
CATSSTHRGTEAFF
TGTGCCACCAGCAGCACCCACAGGGGTACTGAAGCTTTCTTT
>.|TRBJ1-5|TRBV19|.|12
CASSIYNQPQHF
TGTGCCAGTAGTATATACAATCAGCCCCAGCATTTT
>.|TRBJ2-7|TRBV6-1|.|14
CASKSTPDHGEQYF
TGTGCCAGCAAGAGTACCCCAGACCACGGAGAGCAGTACTTC
>TRBD2|TRBJ2-1|TRBV9|.|14
CASSAGLAGPIQFF
TGTGCCAGCAGCGCGGGACTAGCGGGTCCCATTCAGTTCTTC
>TRBD1|TRBJ2-1|TRBV9|once|18
CASSTQPSDREFDNEQFF
TGTGCCAGCAGCACTCAACCCTCCGACAGGGAGTTCGACAATGAGCAGTTCTTC
>.|TRBJ2-7|TRBV28|.|15
CASRNSGGGTYEQYF
TGTGCCAGCAGAAATAGCGGAGGGGGGACCTACGAGCAGTACTTC
>TRBD2|TRBJ2-1|TRBV6-5|once|13
CASSYSLAGVVFF
TGTGCCAGCAGTTATTCACTAGCGGGAGTTGTGTTCTTC
>.|TRBJ2-3|TRBV10-3|.|15
CAIQERGDPQDTQYF
TGTGCCATCCAAGAAAGGGGGGACCCACAAGATACGCAGTATTTT
>.|TRBJ2-7|TRBV5-6|.|16
CASSLGFGVWSGEQYF
TGTGCCAGCAGCTTGGGATTTGGGGTATGGAGTGGCGAGCAGTACTTC